Shown below are 30 T cell receptor beta chains from a single sample sequenced in a study of blood T cells in healthy people across ages. Through a sample-barcoded 5' primer and a J-beta primer mix, a second PCR was run for roughly 6 to 11 cycles. One entry per CDR3 protein, called by TCRdb with MiXCR from the 5' RACE reads. The table shows approximately 810,000 distinct CDR3 sequences, with less than 35% occurring only once. Material for sequencing was blood. These receptors came from a woman over 75 in good health.

This clonotype was recorded a few times. The chain uses TRBV27 and TRBJ2-7; D unresolved. The germline gives CDR1 MNHEY, CDR2 SMNVEV (reference sequence). V dropped 3 bases and J dropped 1 base, with 10 bases sitting between them. CDR3 length equals 14 residues. In nucleotides, the CDR3 is TGTGCCAGCAGTTTCGGCCCCAGATCCTACGAGCAGTACTTC. Translated, it gives CASSFGPRSYEQYF.

This chain links TRBV7-3 with TRBJ2-1; 12 bases fit TRBD2. The germline CDR1 and CDR2 sequences are SGHTA and FQGTGA. J lost 7 bases, V lost 3 bases, and 4 bases had no gene match. There are 15 residues in the CDR3. CDR3 sequence (DNA): TGTGCCAGCAGCTTCCGACTAGCGGGAGAAAATGAGCAGTTCTTC. Translated: CASSFRLAGENEQFF. The full variable domain, in which reference TRBV7-3 and TRBJ2-1 provide the parts outside the CDR3, is GAGVSQTPSNKVTEKGKYVELRCDPISGHTALYWYRQSLGQGPEFLIYFQGTGAADDSGLPNDRFFAVRPEGSVSTLKIQRTERGDSAVYLCASSFRLAGENEQFFGPGTRLTVL.

V usage is TRBV6-2 or TRBV6-3 and J usage is TRBJ2-2; 9 bases map to TRBD1. Germline values: CDR1 MNHEY, CDR2 SVGEGT. V lost 5 bases, J lost 4 bases, and 2 bases stayed unmatched. The CDR3 is made up of 14 amino acids. For the CDR3, the DNA is TGTGCCAGCAGTGGGACAGGGAGCACCGGGGAGCTGTTTTTT. This gives the protein CASSGTGSTGELFF.

Comment on this clonotype: A junction end diverges from the germline sequence, so it may reflect a read error. The chain combines TRBV7-2 with TRBJ2-1, with D possibly being TRBD1 (5 bases). CDR3 length: 16 amino acids. Germline CDR1 reads SGHTA; CDR2 reads FQGNSA. The CDR3 nucleotides read TGTGCCAGCAGCTCTATGGCAGGGAAAGGAAAGGATGAGCAGTTTTTC. Its protein product is CASSSMAGKGKDEQFF.

This clonotype showed up just a few times. The CDR3 DNA follows: TGTGCCAGCAGTTCACGTCTAGCGGGCGCAGATACGCAGTATTTT. Amino acids: CASSSRLAGADTQYF. The chain combines TRBV12-3 or TRBV12-4 with TRBJ2-3, with 8 bases that match TRBD2. The junction had 7 bases not matched to a gene; V was cut back by 4 bases and J by 4 bases. The CDR3 length is 15 residues.

The chain combines TRBV4-1 with TRBJ2-2; 7 bases are shared with TRBD2. The germline V gene has CDR1 MGHRA and CDR2 YSYEKL. The trim removed 5 bases at V and 6 bases at J, leaving 12 bases unmatched. The CDR3 is 16 amino acids. CDR3 nucleotide sequence: TGCGCCAGCAGCGGGGACTACATCTCGGGCTCCGGGGAGCTGTTTTTT. This translates into CASSGDYISGSGELFF.

In DNA form, the CDR3 reads TGTGCCAGCAGTACCTCGGACGTCTCCTACGAGCAGTACTTC. Residues: CASSTSDVSYEQYF. The J gene is TRBJ2-4, the V gene TRBV28; D remains unclear. The DNA end favors TRBJ2-7, so the J call may be wrong. This CDR3 has 14 amino acids. CDR1 MDHEN and CDR2 SYDVKM come from the germline V gene.

This chain links TRBV12-3 or TRBV12-4 with TRBJ1-1; D is unclear. The V end was cut by 2 bases, the J end by 5 bases, with 12 bases between. CDR3 length: 14 residues. The CDR3 nucleotides read TGTGCCAGCAGTTTACGTGGGCGGAAGACTGAAGCTTTCTTT. This gives the protein CASSLRGRKTEAFF.

This clonotype was seen repeatedly, ten times or more. The V and J genes are TRBV12-3 or TRBV12-4 and TRBJ2-3; 8 bases line up with TRBD2. V was clipped by 8 bases and J by 4 bases; unmatched bases: 14. This CDR3 region has 16 residues. In DNA, the CDR3 is TGTGCCAGCGGGTTGCTCGTCGGGGGGGGGCCAGATACGCAGTATTTT. Residues: CASGLLVGGGPDTQYF.

This chain connects TRBV7-2 to TRBJ2-3, with no clear D. The V gene's germline CDR1 is SGHTA and CDR2 FQGNSA. Trimming stripped 5 bases from V and 6 bases from J, with 12 bases between. The CDR3 totals 13 residues. Here the CDR3 reads CASSTNLWDTQYF. Here the CDR3 DNA reads TGTGCCAGCAGCACTAACCTGTGGGATACGCAGTATTTT.

This clonotype was observed at least ten times. The chain combines TRBV7-2 with TRBJ2-1; D is perhaps TRBD1 or TRBD2 (5 bases each). There are 17 residues in the CDR3. V lost 1 base and J lost 5, with 18 bases in between. CDR1 and CDR2 from the germline V gene are SGHTA and FQGNSA. DNA of the CDR3: TGTGCCAGCAGCTTAGACCCCCGGGACGCCCGGGACAATGAGCAGTTCTTC. It yields the protein CASSLDPRDARDNEQFF.

V and J are TRBV5-1 and TRBJ1-1, with TRBD1 matching over 10 bases. CDR1 SGHRS and CDR2 YFSETQ come from the germline V gene. V dropped 3 bases and J dropped 3; count of bases not matched to a gene: 2. This CDR3 is built from 14 residues. CDR3 region: CASSSGTGDTEAFF. The DNA for the CDR3 is TGCGCCAGCAGCTCCGGGACAGGGGACACTGAAGCTTTCTTT.

In its sample, this clonotype was seen many times. This chain uses TRBV11-2 with TRBJ2-5, with D possibly TRBD1 on 5 matching bases. Trimming stripped 1 base from V and 5 bases from J, with 14 bases between. This CDR3 is 15 amino acids long. Germline V gene lookup returns CDR1 SGHAT and CDR2 FQNNGV. CDR3: CASSLGSRAGETQYF. For the CDR3, the DNA is TGTGCCAGCAGCTTAGGCTCCAGGGCTGGGGAGACCCAGTACTTC.

The V gene is TRBV28, the J gene TRBJ2-3; TRBD2 aligns across 11 bases. Germline-derived CDR1 and CDR2 are MDHEN and SYDVKM. The J segment lost 7 bases and the V segment lost 4 bases, leaving 13 bases of the junction unmatched. The CDR3 contains 17 residues. CDR3 nucleotides: TGTGCCAGCAGTTGGGGTAGCGGGGGGGCTTCTTCGAATACGCAGTATTTT. Translated, it gives CASSWGSGGASSNTQYF.

This clonotype was recorded at least ten times. The chain couples TRBV27 to TRBJ2-3, with D perhaps TRBD2 (6 bases). The CDR3 covers 16 residues. Germline V CDR1 and CDR2: MNHEY, SMNVEV (reference sequence). Trimming pared 5 bases from V and 3 bases from J, leaving 18 bases between. CDR3: CASSPQTGVGTDTQYF. The CDR3 DNA follows: TGTGCCAGCAGTCCCCAAACGGGGGTGGGAACAGATACGCAGTATTTT.

Notes on this clonotype: This may be a read error: a much more frequent sequence differs by one nucleotide. CDR3 coding DNA: TGCAGTGCTATGTCTAGCGGGGGGTTCCCAGATACGCAGTATTTT. Its protein is CSAMSSGGFPDTQYF. V gene TRBV20-1 combines with J gene TRBJ2-3; 11 bases are a match to TRBD2. Germline V gives CDR1 DFQATT, CDR2 SNEGSKA (reference sequence). V gave up 4 bases and J gave up 4 bases; unmatched junction bases: 7. The CDR3 length is 15 residues.

This clonotype has just a few counts. This may come from a read error, since a much larger clone is one base off. The rearrangement links TRBV29-1 to TRBJ2-1; 8 bases agree with TRBD1. There are 13 residues in the CDR3. Looked up from germline, CDR1 is SQVTM and CDR2 is ANQGSEA. In nucleotides, the CDR3 is TGCGGGAAAACAGGGGGTGCTTCAAATGAGCAGTTCTTC. As protein: CGKTGGASNEQFF.

This clonotype was seen once. The junction departs from the called germline gene at one end, perhaps through a read error. V usage is TRBV14 and J usage is TRBJ1-4, with TRBD1 matching 8 bases. CDR3 length: 16 residues. The germline V gene has CDR1 SGHDN and CDR2 FVKESK. CDR3 amino acids: CASGQDSGQGNEKLFF. For the CDR3, the DNA is TGTGCCAGCGGCCAAGATTCTGGACAGGGTAATGAAAAACTGTTTTTT.

This clonotype was seen ten or more times. This sequence joins TRBV12-3 or TRBV12-4 and TRBJ2-7; D is possibly TRBD1 or TRBD2 (6 bases each). V shed 2 bases and J shed 3 bases, with 11 bases lying between them. The CDR3 length is 14 residues. The CDR3 spells CASSLSRGGYEQYF. The CDR3 region has the DNA TGTGCCAGCAGTTTATCCAGGGGAGGCTACGAGCAGTACTTC.

The chain links TRBV3-1 to TRBJ2-3; 8 nucleotides match TRBD2. V was pared by 10 bases and J by 1 base, with 10 bases of the junction left unmatched. The CDR3 sequence is 15 residues long. Germline-derived CDR1 and CDR2 are LGHDT and YNNKEL (reference sequence). CDR3 sequence (DNA): TGTGCCACCTCCCAAGGGCGGGGGGGCACAGATACGCAGTATTTT. Protein sequence: CATSQGRGGTDTQYF.

This clonotype was observed once. V gene TRBV6-6 combines with J gene TRBJ1-5; 7 nucleotides align to TRBD1. CDR3 length: 14 residues. Trimming at V came to 8 bases and at J to 3 bases, leaving 7 bases not matched to a gene. Germline assignment: CDR1 MNHNY and CDR2 SVGAGI (reference sequence). Written as DNA, the CDR3 is TGTGCCAGCGCCTTCGACAGGGTCAATCAGCCCCAGCATTTT. It translates to CASAFDRVNQPQHF.

For this clonotype: A much larger clone lies one base from this, so it may be a read error. V usage is TRBV25-1 and J usage is TRBJ2-3; a possible D gene is TRBD1 (5 bases). CDR1 is MGHDK, CDR2 SYGVNS, per germline. Trimming cost V 4 bases and J 1 base, with 12 bases left between them. This CDR3 has 15 amino acids. As DNA, the CDR3 is TGTGCCAGCAGTGGCACCTTCAGGGGCACAGATACGCAGTATTTT. This codes for CASSGTFRGTDTQYF.

V gene TRBV28 combines with J gene TRBJ2-5, with D maybe TRBD2 (6 bases). CDR3 length: 15 amino acids. V was pared by 6 bases and J by 9 bases, with 23 bases between. Germline V gene sequence: CDR1 MDHEN, CDR2 SYDVKM. CDR3 region: CASSPFSGQEKAQYF. Written as DNA, the CDR3 is TGTGCCAGCAGCCCTTTTAGCGGCCAAGAGAAAGCCCAGTACTTC.

The chain couples TRBV7-9 to TRBJ1-2; D uncertain. V shed 5 bases and J shed 6 bases, with 4 bases lying between them. This CDR3 has 10 amino acids. Germline CDR1 reads SEHNR; CDR2 reads FQNEAQ (reference sequence). The CDR3 here is CASSQDGYTF. In nucleotides, the CDR3 is TGTGCCAGCAGCCAGGATGGCTACACCTTC. The whole variable domain, remainder taken from reference TRBV7-9 and TRBJ1-2, is DTGVSQNPRHKITKRGQNVTFRCDPISEHNRLYWYRQTLGQGPEFLTYFQNEAQLEKSRLLSDRFSAERPKGSFSTLEIQRTEQGDSAMYLCASSQDGYTFGSGTRLTVV.

In DNA form, the CDR3 reads TGTGCCAGCAGCCATAGGAACATTCAGTACTTC. Translation: CASSHRNIQYF. The gene calls are TRBV3-1 and TRBJ2-4; D is uncertain. V was trimmed by 3 bases and J by 7 bases, leaving 4 bases between them. The CDR3 is made up of 11 amino acids. Germline values: CDR1 LGHDT, CDR2 YNNKEL (reference sequence).

This clonotype was seen a few times. The chain joins TRBV7-2 to TRBJ1-1; D might be TRBD1 (5 bases). Trimming stripped 5 bases from V and 4 bases from J, with 11 bases between. The CDR3 is 13 residues long. Germline CDR1 SGHTA, CDR2 FQGNSA. CDR3 nucleotide sequence: TGTGCCAGCAGCCCCGGGACCTTCACTGAAGCTTTCTTT. It translates to CASSPGTFTEAFF.

This clonotype came up many times. This sequence joins TRBV5-1 and TRBJ2-1, with TRBD1 matching over 7 bases. With V trimmed by 3 bases and J by 8 bases, 17 bases remained unmatched. This CDR3 region has 17 residues. From germline, CDR1 is SGHRS and CDR2 YFSETQ. The CDR3 loop reads CASSSRPQGDRFYEQFF. CDR3 in DNA: TGCGCCAGCAGCTCCAGGCCCCAGGGGGATAGATTCTATGAGCAGTTCTTC.

Ten or more counts support this clonotype. V usage is TRBV28 and J usage is TRBJ2-1, with 8 bases aligning to TRBD1. The CDR3 spans 15 residues. Germline loops: CDR1 MDHEN, CDR2 SYDVKM. With V trimmed by 0 bases and J by 8 bases, 6 bases remained unmatched. CDR3 amino acids: CASSLWSGGMDEQFF. For the CDR3, the DNA is TGTGCCAGCAGTTTATGGTCAGGGGGCATGGATGAGCAGTTCTTC.

This clonotype showed up many times. The V and J genes are TRBV6-2 or TRBV6-3 and TRBJ2-3; the D gene is possibly TRBD1 (5 bases). The CDR3 is made up of 13 amino acids. Germline CDR1 MNHEY, CDR2 SVGEGT. V lost 10 bases and J lost 5, with 16 bases in between. CDR3 in DNA: TGTGCCACCTCGGGTGGGGCGATAGATACGCAGTATTTT. The encoded protein is CATSGGAIDTQYF.

The chain is built from TRBV5-1 and TRBJ1-1, with D perhaps matching TRBD1 (5 bases). Germline CDR1 reads SGHRS; CDR2 reads YFSETQ. With 1 base removed from V and 6 bases from J, the gap between germline ends came to 16 bases. The CDR3 covers 15 residues. CDR3 DNA: TGCGCCAGCAGCTTGTCCAGGGTAATAGCGTCTGAAGCTTTCTTT. It yields the protein CASSLSRVIASEAFF.